This T cell receptor beta chain came from a study of beta chain features in type 1 diabetes. Study summary: Sorted cell examination encompassed 100,000,000 or so cells across all samples. Study-level findings and limits: Naive, central memory and Treg TCRB repertoires appeared more alike in patients than in healthy donors. In type 1 diabetes patients, VDJ junctions had fewer insertions; deletions at these junctions were more frequent. TCRB rearrangement may or may not be influenced by HLA type; here this remained unresolved. Type 1 diabetes patients showed a moderate but significant shortening of TCRB CDR3s in all four CD4+ subsets.

Sequenced material consisted of expressed TCRB transcripts (all of the isolated RNA was reverse transcribed). Assay used: immunoSEQ multiplex PCR; TCRdb lists only in-frame clones, some missing. This table holds hundreds of thousands of clones, over 10% found once. Regarding this clone: The antigen is not known.

The germline gives CDR1 GTSNPN, CDR2 SVGIG (reference sequence). V was clipped by 2 bases and J by 12 bases; unmatched bases: 11. This CDR3 is 13 amino acids long. The receptor comes from a man aged 18 to 30 with type 1 diabetes. The chain carries TRBV30 and TRBJ1-2; TRBD1 matches 8 bases. Sequenced: naive CD4+ T cells from blood. CDR3: CAWSHGARGQDTF. The DNA of the CDR3 is TGTGCCTGGAGTCATGGGGCCAGGGGGCAGGACACCTTC. Full variable domain (rest looked up from reference TRBV30 and TRBJ1-2): SQTIHQWPATLVQPVGSPLSLECTVEGTSNPNLYWYRQAAGRGLQLLFYSVGIGQISSEVPQNLSASRPQDRQFILSSKKLLLSDSGFYLCAWSHGARGQDTFGSGTRLTVV.